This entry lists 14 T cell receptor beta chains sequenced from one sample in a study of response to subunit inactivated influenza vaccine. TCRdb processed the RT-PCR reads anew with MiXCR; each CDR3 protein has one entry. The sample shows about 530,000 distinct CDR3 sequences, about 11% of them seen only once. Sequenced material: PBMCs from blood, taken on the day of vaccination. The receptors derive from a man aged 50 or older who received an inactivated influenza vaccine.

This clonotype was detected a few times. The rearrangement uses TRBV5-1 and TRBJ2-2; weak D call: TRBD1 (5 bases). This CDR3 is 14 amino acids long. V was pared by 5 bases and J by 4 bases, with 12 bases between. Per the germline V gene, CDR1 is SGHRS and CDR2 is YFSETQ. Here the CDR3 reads CASRDMKTTGELFF. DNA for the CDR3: TGCGCCAGCAGGGACATGAAGACCACCGGGGAGCTGTTTTTT.

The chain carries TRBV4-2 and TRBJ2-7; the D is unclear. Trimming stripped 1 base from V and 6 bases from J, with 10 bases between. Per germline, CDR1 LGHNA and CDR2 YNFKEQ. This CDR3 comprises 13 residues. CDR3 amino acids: CASSQVTSPEQYF. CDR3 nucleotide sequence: TGTGCCAGCAGCCAAGTAACTTCTCCCGAGCAGTACTTC.

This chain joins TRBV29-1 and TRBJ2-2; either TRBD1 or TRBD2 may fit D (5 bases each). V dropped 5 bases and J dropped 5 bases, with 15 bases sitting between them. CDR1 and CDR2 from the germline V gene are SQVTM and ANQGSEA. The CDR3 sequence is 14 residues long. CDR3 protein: CSVSPPGSTGELFF. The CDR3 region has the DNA TGCAGCGTTTCGCCCCCAGGGAGTACCGGGGAGCTGTTTTTT.

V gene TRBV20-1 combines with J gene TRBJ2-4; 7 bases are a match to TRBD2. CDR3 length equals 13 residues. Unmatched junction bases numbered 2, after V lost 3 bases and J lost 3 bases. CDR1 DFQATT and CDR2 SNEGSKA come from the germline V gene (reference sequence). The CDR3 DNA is TGCAGTGCTAGCGGGAGGTACAAAAACATTCAGTACTTC. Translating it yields CSASGRYKNIQYF.

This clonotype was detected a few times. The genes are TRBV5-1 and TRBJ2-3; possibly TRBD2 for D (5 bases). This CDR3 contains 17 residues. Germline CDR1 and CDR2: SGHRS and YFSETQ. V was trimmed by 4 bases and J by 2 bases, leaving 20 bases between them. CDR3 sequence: CASSPRVETRATDTQYF. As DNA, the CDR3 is TGCGCCAGCAGCCCACGGGTGGAGACGAGGGCCACAGATACGCAGTATTTT. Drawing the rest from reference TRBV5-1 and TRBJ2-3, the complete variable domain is KAGVTQTPRYLIKTRGQQVTLSCSPISGHRSVSWYQQTPGQGLQFLFEYFSETQRNKGNFPGRFSGRQFSNSRSEMNVSTLELGDSALYLCASSPRVETRATDTQYFGPGTRLTVL.

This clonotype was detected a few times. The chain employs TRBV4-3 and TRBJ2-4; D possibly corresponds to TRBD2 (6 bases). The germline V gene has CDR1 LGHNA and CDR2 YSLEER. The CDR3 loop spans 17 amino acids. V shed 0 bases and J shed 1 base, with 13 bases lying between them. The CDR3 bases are TGCGCCAGCAGCCAAGACCCCCCTGGAGGGGCCAAAAACATTCAGTACTTC. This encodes CASSQDPPGGAKNIQYF.

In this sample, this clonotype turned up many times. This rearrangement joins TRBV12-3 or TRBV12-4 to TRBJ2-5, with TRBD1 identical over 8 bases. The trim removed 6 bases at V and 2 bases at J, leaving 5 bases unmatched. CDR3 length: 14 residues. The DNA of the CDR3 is TGTGCCAGCAGCCTCCGGGACAGGCAAGAGACCCAGTACTTC. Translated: CASSLRDRQETQYF.

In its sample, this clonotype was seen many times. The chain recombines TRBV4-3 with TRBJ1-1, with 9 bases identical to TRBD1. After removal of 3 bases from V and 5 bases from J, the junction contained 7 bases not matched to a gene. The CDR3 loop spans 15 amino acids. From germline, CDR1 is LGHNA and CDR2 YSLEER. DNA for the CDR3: TGCGCCAGCAGCCAGACAACAGGGGGCTTGACTGAAGCTTTCTTT. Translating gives CASSQTTGGLTEAFF.

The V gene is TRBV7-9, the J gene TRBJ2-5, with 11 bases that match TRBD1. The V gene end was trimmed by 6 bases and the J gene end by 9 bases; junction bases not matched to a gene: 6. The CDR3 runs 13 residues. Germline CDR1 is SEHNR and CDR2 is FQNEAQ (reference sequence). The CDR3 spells CASSWGTGGAQYF. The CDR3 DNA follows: TGTGCCAGCAGTTGGGGGACAGGGGGTGCCCAGTACTTC.

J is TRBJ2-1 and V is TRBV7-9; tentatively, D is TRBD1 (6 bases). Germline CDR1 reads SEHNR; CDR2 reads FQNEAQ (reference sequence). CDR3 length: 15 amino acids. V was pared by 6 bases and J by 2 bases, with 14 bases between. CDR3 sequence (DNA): TGTGCCAGCAGATGGACAGTGGGTGCCTACAATGAGCAGTTCTTC. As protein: CASRWTVGAYNEQFF. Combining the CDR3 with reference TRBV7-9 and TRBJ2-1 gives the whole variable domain DTGVSQNPRHKITKRGQNVTFRCDPISEHNRLYWYRQTLGQGPEFLTYFQNEAQLEKSRLLSDRFSAERPKGSFSTLEIQRTEQGDSAMYLCASRWTVGAYNEQFFGPGTRLTVL.

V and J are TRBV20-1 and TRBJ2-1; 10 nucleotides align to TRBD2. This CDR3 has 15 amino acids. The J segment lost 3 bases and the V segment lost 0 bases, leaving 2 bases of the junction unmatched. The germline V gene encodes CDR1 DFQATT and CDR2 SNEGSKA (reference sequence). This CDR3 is CSARDLAGVYNEQFF. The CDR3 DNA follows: TGCAGTGCTAGAGATCTAGCGGGGGTCTACAATGAGCAGTTCTTC.

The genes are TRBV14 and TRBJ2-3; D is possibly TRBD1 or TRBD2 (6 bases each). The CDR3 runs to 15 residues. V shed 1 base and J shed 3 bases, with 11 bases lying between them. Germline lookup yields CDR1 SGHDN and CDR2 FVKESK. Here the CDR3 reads CASSQVGGLTDTQYF. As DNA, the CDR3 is TGTGCCAGCAGCCAAGTCGGGGGCTTGACAGATACGCAGTATTTT.

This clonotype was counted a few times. The CDR3 nucleotides are TGTGCCAGCAGCTGGATGGGACAGGACATTCAGTACTTC. Translated, it gives CASSWMGQDIQYF. The chain employs TRBV7-2 and TRBJ2-4, with 8 positions matching TRBD1. Germline V CDR1 and CDR2: SGHTA, FQGNSA. Trimming took 4 bases from V and 8 from J; bases not matched to a gene: 4. This CDR3 contains 13 residues.

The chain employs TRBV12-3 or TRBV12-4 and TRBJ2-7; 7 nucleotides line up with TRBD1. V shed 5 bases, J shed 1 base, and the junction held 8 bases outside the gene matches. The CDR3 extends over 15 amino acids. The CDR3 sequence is CASSPTTGLSYEQYF. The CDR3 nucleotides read TGTGCCAGCAGTCCAACGACAGGGCTATCCTACGAGCAGTACTTC.